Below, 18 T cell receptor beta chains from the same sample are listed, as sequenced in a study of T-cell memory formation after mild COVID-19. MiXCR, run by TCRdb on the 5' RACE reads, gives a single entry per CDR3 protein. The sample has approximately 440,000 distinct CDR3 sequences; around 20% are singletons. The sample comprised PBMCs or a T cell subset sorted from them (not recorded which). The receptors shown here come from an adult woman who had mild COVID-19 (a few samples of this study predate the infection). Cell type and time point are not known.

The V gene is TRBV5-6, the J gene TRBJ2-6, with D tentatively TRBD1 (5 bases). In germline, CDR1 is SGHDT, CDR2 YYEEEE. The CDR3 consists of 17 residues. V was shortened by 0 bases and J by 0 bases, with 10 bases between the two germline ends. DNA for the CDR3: TGTGCCAGCAGCTTGGGACAGCCCATCTCTGGGGCCAACGTCCTGACTTTC. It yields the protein CASSLGQPISGANVLTF.

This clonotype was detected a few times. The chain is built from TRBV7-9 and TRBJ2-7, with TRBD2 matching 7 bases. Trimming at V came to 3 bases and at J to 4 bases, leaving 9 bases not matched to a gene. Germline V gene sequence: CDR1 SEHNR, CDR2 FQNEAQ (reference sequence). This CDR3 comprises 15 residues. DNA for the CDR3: TGTGCCAGCAGCTTTCCGTCCGGGGGGATTTACGAGCAGTACTTC. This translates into CASSFPSGGIYEQYF. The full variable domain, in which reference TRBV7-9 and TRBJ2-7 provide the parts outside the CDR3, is DTGVSQNPRHKITKRGQNVTFRCDPISEHNRLYWYRQTLGQGPEFLTYFQNEAQLEKSRLLSDRFSAERPKGSFSTLEIQRTEQGDSAMYLCASSFPSGGIYEQYFGPGTRLTVT.

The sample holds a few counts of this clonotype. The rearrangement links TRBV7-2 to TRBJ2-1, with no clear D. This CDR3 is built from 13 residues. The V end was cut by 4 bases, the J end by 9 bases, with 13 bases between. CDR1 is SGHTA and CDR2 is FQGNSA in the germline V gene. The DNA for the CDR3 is TGTGCCAGCAGCTCCTTCAGCCGCCGTGAGCAGTTCTTC. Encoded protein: CASSSFSRREQFF.

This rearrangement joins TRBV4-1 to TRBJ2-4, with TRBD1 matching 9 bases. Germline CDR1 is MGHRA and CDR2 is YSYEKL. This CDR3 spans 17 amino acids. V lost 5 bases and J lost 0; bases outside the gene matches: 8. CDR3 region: CASSDRGSYIAKNIQYF. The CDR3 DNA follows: TGCGCCAGCAGCGACAGGGGGTCCTATATAGCCAAAAACATTCAGTACTTC.

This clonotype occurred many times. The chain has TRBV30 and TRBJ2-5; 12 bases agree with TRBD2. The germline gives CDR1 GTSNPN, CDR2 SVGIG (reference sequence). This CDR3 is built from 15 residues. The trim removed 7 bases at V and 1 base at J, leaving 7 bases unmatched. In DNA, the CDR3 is TGTGCCTCAAGACTAGCGGGAGCCTCCCAAGAGACCCAGTACTTC. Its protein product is CASRLAGASQETQYF.

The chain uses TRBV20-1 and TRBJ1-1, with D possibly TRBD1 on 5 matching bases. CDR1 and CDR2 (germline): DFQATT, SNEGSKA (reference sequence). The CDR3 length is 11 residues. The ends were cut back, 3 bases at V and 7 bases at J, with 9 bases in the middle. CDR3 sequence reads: CSARGLDEAFF. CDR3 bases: TGCAGTGCTAGGGGGCTGGATGAAGCTTTCTTT.

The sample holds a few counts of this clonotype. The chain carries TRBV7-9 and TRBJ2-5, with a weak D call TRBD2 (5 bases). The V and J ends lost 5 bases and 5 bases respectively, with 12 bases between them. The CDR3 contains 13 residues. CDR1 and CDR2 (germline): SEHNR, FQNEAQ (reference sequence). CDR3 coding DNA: TGTGCCAGCAGCCCCCCGGGATGGGAGACCCAGTACTTC. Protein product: CASSPPGWETQYF.

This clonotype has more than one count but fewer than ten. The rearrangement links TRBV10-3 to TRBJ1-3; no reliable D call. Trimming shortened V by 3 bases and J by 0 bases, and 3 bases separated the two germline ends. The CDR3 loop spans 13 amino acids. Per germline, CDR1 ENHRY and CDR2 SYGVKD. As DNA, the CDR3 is TGTGCCATCAGTGACTACTCTGGAAACACCATATATTTT. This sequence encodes CAISDYSGNTIYF.

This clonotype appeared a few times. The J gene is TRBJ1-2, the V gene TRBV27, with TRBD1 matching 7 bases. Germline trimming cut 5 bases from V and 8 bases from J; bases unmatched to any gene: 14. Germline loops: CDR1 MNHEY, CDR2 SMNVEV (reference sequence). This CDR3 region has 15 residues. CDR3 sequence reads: CASSTGGPHRGGYTF. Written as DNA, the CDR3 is TGTGCCAGCAGTACCGGGGGGCCACACAGGGGAGGCTACACCTTC.

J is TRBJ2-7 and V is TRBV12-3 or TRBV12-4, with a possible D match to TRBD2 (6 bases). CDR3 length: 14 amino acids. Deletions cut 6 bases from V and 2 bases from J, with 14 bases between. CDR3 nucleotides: TGTGCCAGCAGGAGCTCAGGAGGGCCCTACGAGCAGTACTTC. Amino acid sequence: CASRSSGGPYEQYF.

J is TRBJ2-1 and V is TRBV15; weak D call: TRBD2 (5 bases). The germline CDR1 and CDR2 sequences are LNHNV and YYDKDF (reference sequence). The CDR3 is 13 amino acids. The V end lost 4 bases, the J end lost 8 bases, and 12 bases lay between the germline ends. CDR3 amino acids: CATSNSSRDEQFF. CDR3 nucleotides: TGTGCCACCAGCAATTCTTCGCGGGATGAGCAGTTCTTC. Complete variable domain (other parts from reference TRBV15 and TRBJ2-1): DAMVIQNPRYQVTQFGKPVTLSCSQTLNHNVMYWYQQKSSQAPKLLFHYYDKDFNNEADTPDNFQSRRPNTSFCFLDIRSPGLGDTAMYLCATSNSSRDEQFFGPGTRLTVL.

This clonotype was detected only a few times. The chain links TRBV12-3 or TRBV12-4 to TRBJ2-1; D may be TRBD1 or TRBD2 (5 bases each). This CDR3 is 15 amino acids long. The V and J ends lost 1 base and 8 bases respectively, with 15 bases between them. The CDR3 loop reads CASSLVPGGGDEQFF. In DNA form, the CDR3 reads TGTGCCAGCAGTTTAGTCCCTGGGGGTGGGGATGAGCAGTTCTTC.

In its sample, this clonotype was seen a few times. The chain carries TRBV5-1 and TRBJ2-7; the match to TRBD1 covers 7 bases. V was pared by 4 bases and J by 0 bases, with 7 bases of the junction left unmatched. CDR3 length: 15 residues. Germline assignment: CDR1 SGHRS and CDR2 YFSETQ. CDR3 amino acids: CASSTGTVNSYEQYF. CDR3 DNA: TGCGCCAGCAGCACGGGGACAGTGAACTCCTACGAGCAGTACTTC.

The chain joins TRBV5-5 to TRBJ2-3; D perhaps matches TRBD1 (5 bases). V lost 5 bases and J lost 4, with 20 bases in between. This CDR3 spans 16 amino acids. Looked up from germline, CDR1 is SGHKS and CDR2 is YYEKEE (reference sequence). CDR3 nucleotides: TGTGCCAGCAGGGATAGCAGCAGCCTAGGGGCAGATACGCAGTATTTT. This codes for CASRDSSSLGADTQYF. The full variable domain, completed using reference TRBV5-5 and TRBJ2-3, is DAGVTQSPTHLIKTRGQQVTLRCSPISGHKSVSWYQQVLGQGPQFIFQYYEKEERGRGNFPDRFSARQFPNYSSELNVNALLLGDSALYLCASRDSSSLGADTQYFGPGTRLTVL.

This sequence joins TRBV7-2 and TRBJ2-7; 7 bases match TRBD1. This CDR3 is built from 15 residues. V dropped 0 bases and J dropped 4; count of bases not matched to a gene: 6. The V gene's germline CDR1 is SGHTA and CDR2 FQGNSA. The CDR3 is CASSLAGDRLYEQYF. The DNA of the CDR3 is TGTGCCAGCAGCTTAGCGGGGGACAGATTATACGAGCAGTACTTC.

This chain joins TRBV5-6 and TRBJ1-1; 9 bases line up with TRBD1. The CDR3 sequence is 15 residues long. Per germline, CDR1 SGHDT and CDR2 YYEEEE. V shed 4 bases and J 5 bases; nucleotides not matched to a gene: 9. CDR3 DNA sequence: TGTGCCAGCAGCAAGCCGGGACAGGGTTGGACTGAAGCTTTCTTT. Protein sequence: CASSKPGQGWTEAFF.

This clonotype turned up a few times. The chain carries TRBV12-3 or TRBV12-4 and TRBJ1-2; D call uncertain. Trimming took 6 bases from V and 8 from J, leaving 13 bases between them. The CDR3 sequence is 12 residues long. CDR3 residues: CASSREVGGYTF. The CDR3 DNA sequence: TGTGCCAGCAGCCGAGAGGTGGGCGGCTACACCTTC.

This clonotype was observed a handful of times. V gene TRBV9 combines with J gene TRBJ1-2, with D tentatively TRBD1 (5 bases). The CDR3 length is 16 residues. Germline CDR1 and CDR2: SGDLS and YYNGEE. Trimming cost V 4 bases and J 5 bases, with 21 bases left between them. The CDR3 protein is CASSREGDLPLYGYTF. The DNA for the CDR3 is TGTGCCAGCAGCCGAGAAGGGGATCTACCCTTGTATGGCTACACCTTC.